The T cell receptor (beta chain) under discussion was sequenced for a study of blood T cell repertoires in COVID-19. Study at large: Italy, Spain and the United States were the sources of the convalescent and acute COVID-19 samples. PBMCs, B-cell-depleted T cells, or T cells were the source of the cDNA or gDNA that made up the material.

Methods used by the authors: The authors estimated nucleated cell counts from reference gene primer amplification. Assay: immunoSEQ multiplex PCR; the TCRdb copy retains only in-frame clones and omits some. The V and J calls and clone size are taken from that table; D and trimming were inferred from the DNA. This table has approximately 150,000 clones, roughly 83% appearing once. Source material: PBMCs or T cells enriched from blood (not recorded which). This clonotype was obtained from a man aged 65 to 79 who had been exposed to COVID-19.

CDR3 sequence (DNA): TGTGCCAGCAGCTCAGGGGCGGCTGGGGCCAACGTCCTGACTTTC. This gives the protein CASSSGAAGANVLTF. This sequence joins TRBV28 and TRBJ2-6, with D possibly being TRBD1 (6 bases). This CDR3 has 15 amino acids. Looked up from germline, CDR1 is MDHEN and CDR2 is SYDVKM. V lost 6 bases to trimming and J lost 2 bases, with 11 bases between them.